This T cell receptor beta chain comes out of a study of Ad26.COV2.S vaccination and SARS-CoV-2 variants. Study-wide background: A COV1001 Ad26.COV2.S trial-arm participant provided the sample. Ad26.COV2.S, an intramuscular injection, was given once or twice 56 days apart. General study findings and limits: Vaccine and placebo recipients had comparable breadth of non-spike TCRs.

Assay: immunoSEQ multiplex PCR; the TCRdb copy retains only in-frame clones and omits some. The sample has 300,000 to 400,000 clones; roughly 87% are singletons. For this clone: Its antigen is unknown.

Treatment in this sample: some 19 received Ad26.COV2.S at low or high dose, single or two shots; five or six received placebo; per-sample allocation not given. Each sample was drawn 63 days after the first injection (of vaccine or placebo). This CDR3 contains 11 residues. V was clipped by 3 bases and J by 4 bases, with 3 bases between them. The sequenced sample was peripheral blood, obtained in a trial of Ad26.COV2.S vaccine versus placebo. The V and J genes are TRBV12-3 or TRBV12-4 and TRBJ2-5, with D unresolved. This receptor was identified in a person aged 18-65 years who received the Ad26.COV2.S COVID-19 vaccine or a placebo. DNA for the CDR3: TGTGCCAGCAGTTTGGGAGAGACCCAGTACTTC. It codes for CASSLGETQYF.